This is a list of T cell receptor beta chains from one sample in a study of blood T cell repertoires in COVID-19. The repertoire was sequenced with immunoSEQ multiplex PCR; TCRdb's copy has only in-frame clones and lacks some. In the table there are approximately 88,000 clones, roughly 80% of which are singletons. The material sequenced was peripheral blood. The receptors here all came from an elderly woman with acute or convalescent COVID-19. Both conserved end residues are part of each CDR3. Fields, in order: D gene, V gene, clone size, J gene, CDR3 length, CDR3 protein, CDR3 DNA. A D gene is named only where the DNA matches it firmly. The size of a clone is reported for some rows only, either as once, few or many, or as a class for expanded clones.

D gene: NA
V gene: TRBV18
clone size: once
J gene: TRBJ1-4
CDR3 length: 16
CDR3 protein: CASSRGDRSTNEKLFF
CDR3 DNA: TGTGCCAGCTCACGGGGGGACCGATCAACTAATGAAAAACTGTTTTTT

D gene: TRBD1
V gene: TRBV5-1
clone size: NA
J gene: TRBJ1-3
CDR3 length: 16
CDR3 protein: CASSLADRGPGNTIYF
CDR3 DNA: TGCGCCAGCAGCTTGGCTGACAGGGGGCCTGGAAACACCATATATTTT

D gene: NA
V gene: TRBV5-1
clone size: NA
J gene: TRBJ2-7
CDR3 length: 16
CDR3 protein: CASSLVAAPSSYEQYF
CDR3 DNA: TGCGCCAGCAGCTTGGTAGCGGCCCCGAGCTCCTACGAGCAGTACTTC

D gene: NA
V gene: TRBV3-1/TRBV3-2
clone size: NA
J gene: TRBJ1-1
CDR3 length: 13
CDR3 protein: CASSPARQGLAFF
CDR3 DNA: TGTGCCAGCAGCCCAGCCCGGCAGGGATTGGCTTTCTTT

D gene: TRBD1
V gene: TRBV11-2
clone size: NA
J gene: TRBJ1-3
CDR3 length: 15
CDR3 protein: CASSRQGAKGNTIYF
CDR3 DNA: TGTGCCAGCAGCCGACAGGGGGCTAAAGGAAACACCATATATTTT

D gene: TRBD2
V gene: TRBV7-8
clone size: NA
J gene: TRBJ2-3
CDR3 length: 16
CDR3 protein: CASSLVGLAKVDTQYF
CDR3 DNA: TGTGCCAGCAGCTTAGTGGGACTAGCAAAAGTAGATACGCAGTATTTT

D gene: NA
V gene: TRBV14
clone size: once
J gene: TRBJ1-4
CDR3 length: 15
CDR3 protein: CASSLYAGAGEKLFF
CDR3 DNA: TGTGCCAGCAGCCTTTACGCGGGCGCGGGTGAAAAACTGTTTTTT

D gene: NA
V gene: TRBV29-1
clone size: NA
J gene: TRBJ1-1
CDR3 length: 15
CDR3 protein: CSVEGRQDANTEAFF
CDR3 DNA: TGCAGCGTTGAAGGGAGACAGGACGCGAACACTGAAGCTTTCTTT

D gene: TRBD1
V gene: TRBV24-1
clone size: NA
J gene: TRBJ2-7
CDR3 length: 16
CDR3 protein: CATSDPLRDRGYEQYF
CDR3 DNA: TGTGCCACCAGTGACCCCCTCCGGGACAGGGGATACGAGCAGTACTTC

D gene: TRBD2
V gene: TRBV27
clone size: NA
J gene: TRBJ2-7
CDR3 length: 16
CDR3 protein: CASSTLLAGVSYEQYF
CDR3 DNA: TGTGCCAGCAGTACACTACTAGCGGGAGTCTCCTACGAGCAGTACTTC

D gene: TRBD2
V gene: TRBV4-1
clone size: NA
J gene: TRBJ2-3
CDR3 length: 15
CDR3 protein: CASSLAGGPADTQYF
CDR3 DNA: TGCGCCAGCAGCTTAGCGGGAGGGCCCGCAGATACGCAGTATTTT

D gene: NA
V gene: TRBV6-5
clone size: NA
J gene: TRBJ2-2
CDR3 length: 15
CDR3 protein: CASSYSTGNTGELFF
CDR3 DNA: TGTGCCAGCAGTTACTCGACTGGAAACACCGGGGAGCTGTTTTTT

D gene: TRBD1
V gene: TRBV11-2
clone size: NA
J gene: TRBJ2-7
CDR3 length: 16
CDR3 protein: CASSYTRDRGIWEQYF
CDR3 DNA: TGTGCCAGCAGCTACACCAGGGACAGGGGGATTTGGGAGCAGTACTTC

D gene: TRBD2
V gene: TRBV18
clone size: NA
J gene: TRBJ2-3
CDR3 length: 15
CDR3 protein: CASSPPSGGSDTQYF
CDR3 DNA: TGTGCCAGCTCACCACCGTCGGGAGGGAGCGATACGCAGTATTTT

D gene: NA
V gene: TRBV12-3/TRBV12-4
clone size: NA
J gene: TRBJ1-1
CDR3 length: 13
CDR3 protein: CASSFGEDTEAFF
CDR3 DNA: TGTGCCAGCAGTTTTGGGGAGGACACTGAAGCTTTCTTT

D gene: NA
V gene: TRBV19
clone size: few
J gene: TRBJ1-1
CDR3 length: 13
CDR3 protein: CASSIGRGNEAFF
CDR3 DNA: TGTGCCAGTAGTATAGGCAGGGGCAATGAAGCTTTCTTT

D gene: NA
V gene: TRBV18
clone size: NA
J gene: TRBJ1-3
CDR3 length: 18
CDR3 protein: CASSPLTGFAPTGNTIYF
CDR3 DNA: TGTGCCAGCTCACCACTAACAGGGTTCGCACCTACTGGAAACACCATATATTTT

D gene: NA
V gene: TRBV20-1
clone size: NA
J gene: TRBJ1-4
CDR3 length: 11
CDR3 protein: CSLGLREKLFF
CDR3 DNA: TGCAGCCTGGGCCTCAGGGAAAAACTGTTTTTT

D gene: NA
V gene: TRBV27
clone size: NA
J gene: TRBJ1-5
CDR3 length: 15
CDR3 protein: CASSLWGGSNQPQHF
CDR3 DNA: TGTGCCAGCAGTTTATGGGGAGGGAGCAATCAGCCCCAGCATTTT

D gene: TRBD1
V gene: TRBV10-2
clone size: NA
J gene: TRBJ1-1
CDR3 length: 14
CDR3 protein: CASRTGTGNTEAFF
CDR3 DNA: TGCGCCAGCAGGACTGGGACAGGCAACACTGAAGCTTTCTTT

D gene: NA
V gene: TRBV2
clone size: once
J gene: TRBJ1-2
CDR3 length: 13
CDR3 protein: CASSSQGGFGYTF
CDR3 DNA: TGTGCCAGCAGTTCACAGGGTGGGTTTGGCTACACCTTC

D gene: NA
V gene: TRBV19
clone size: NA
J gene: TRBJ2-3
CDR3 length: 15
CDR3 protein: CASSLQIHITDTQYF
CDR3 DNA: TGTGCCAGTAGTCTTCAGATTCACATCACAGATACGCAGTATTTT

D gene: TRBD2
V gene: TRBV7-9
clone size: NA
J gene: TRBJ2-2
CDR3 length: 16
CDR3 protein: CASSDMGLANTGELFF
CDR3 DNA: TGTGCCAGCAGCGATATGGGACTAGCTAACACCGGGGAGCTGTTTTTT

D gene: NA
V gene: TRBV3-1/TRBV3-2
clone size: NA
J gene: TRBJ2-7
CDR3 length: 13
CDR3 protein: CASAKMRDGEQYF
CDR3 DNA: TGTGCCAGCGCAAAAATGAGGGATGGCGAGCAGTACTTC

D gene: NA
V gene: TRBV5-5
clone size: few
J gene: TRBJ1-5
CDR3 length: 17
CDR3 protein: CASSLEPPGRISQPQHF
CDR3 DNA: TGTGCCAGCAGCTTGGAACCTCCAGGGCGTATAAGTCAGCCCCAGCATTTT

D gene: TRBD1
V gene: TRBV2
clone size: NA
J gene: TRBJ2-5
CDR3 length: 15
CDR3 protein: CASSERGTGAETQYF
CDR3 DNA: TGTGCCAGCAGTGAAAGAGGTACAGGGGCAGAGACCCAGTACTTC

D gene: NA
V gene: TRBV5-1
clone size: NA
J gene: TRBJ2-5
CDR3 length: 15
CDR3 protein: CASSKDPGGQETQYF
CDR3 DNA: TGCGCCAGCAGTAAGGATCCGGGGGGCCAGGAGACCCAGTACTTC

D gene: TRBD1
V gene: TRBV2
clone size: NA
J gene: TRBJ1-1
CDR3 length: 14
CDR3 protein: CASGLQGTHTEAFF
CDR3 DNA: TGTGCCAGCGGGCTACAGGGGACCCACACTGAAGCTTTCTTT

D gene: NA
V gene: TRBV5-1
clone size: once
J gene: TRBJ2-5
CDR3 length: 14
CDR3 protein: CASSPWDNQETQYF
CDR3 DNA: TGCGCCAGCAGCCCATGGGACAACCAAGAGACCCAGTACTTC

D gene: NA
V gene: TRBV10-2
clone size: NA
J gene: TRBJ2-1
CDR3 length: 15
CDR3 protein: CASSESGGIYNEQFF
CDR3 DNA: TGCGCCAGCAGTGAGTCGGGCGGGATCTACAATGAGCAGTTCTTC

D gene: TRBD1
V gene: TRBV29-1
clone size: NA
J gene: TRBJ2-1
CDR3 length: 15
CDR3 protein: CSVISGTALNNEQFF
CDR3 DNA: TGCAGCGTTATATCCGGGACAGCCCTTAACAATGAGCAGTTCTTC

D gene: TRBD1
V gene: TRBV6-1
clone size: NA
J gene: TRBJ1-2
CDR3 length: 15
CDR3 protein: CASSEGDRGPYGYTF
CDR3 DNA: TGTGCCAGCAGTGAAGGGGACAGGGGGCCCTATGGCTACACCTTC

D gene: TRBD1
V gene: TRBV4-1
clone size: NA
J gene: TRBJ1-2
CDR3 length: 15
CDR3 protein: CASSQRYQGVDGYTF
CDR3 DNA: TGCGCCAGCAGCCAACGGTATCAGGGGGTCGATGGCTACACCTTC

D gene: TRBD1
V gene: TRBV27
clone size: NA
J gene: TRBJ2-1
CDR3 length: 15
CDR3 protein: CASSKPGTGSGEQFF
CDR3 DNA: TGTGCCAGCAGTAAACCGGGGACAGGGTCGGGTGAGCAGTTCTTC

D gene: NA
V gene: TRBV27
clone size: NA
J gene: TRBJ1-5
CDR3 length: 15
CDR3 protein: CASSPDRLSNQPQHF
CDR3 DNA: TGTGCCAGCAGCCCCGACAGGCTTAGCAATCAGCCCCAGCATTTT

D gene: NA
V gene: TRBV5-4
clone size: NA
J gene: TRBJ2-1
CDR3 length: 15
CDR3 protein: CASSLRSGLVDEQFF
CDR3 DNA: TGTGCCAGCAGCTTGAGAAGCGGTTTAGTGGATGAGCAGTTCTTC

D gene: TRBD1
V gene: TRBV6-6
clone size: NA
J gene: TRBJ2-3
CDR3 length: 16
CDR3 protein: CASSYAGTAMGDTQYF
CDR3 DNA: TGTGCCAGCAGTTACGCCGGGACAGCGATGGGAGATACGCAGTATTTT